The subject of this entry is one T cell receptor beta chain. No antigen is known for it. The germline V and J ends were trimmed by 5 bases and 1 base, with 15 bases remaining between them. Germline assignment: CDR1 MNHEY and CDR2 SMNVEV (reference sequence). This CDR3 is 16 amino acids long. This record comes from a study of cytomegalovirus exposure and HLA in healthy donors. Points from the study as a whole: Presence/absence analyses treated sequencing depth as roughly uniform across donors. Despite most TCR sequences being rare, some public TCRs occurred in many donors.

PCR was performed using 60 Vbeta and 13 Jbeta primers. In the authors' methods: Later reanalysis found roughly 80 million unique TCR beta chains, about 11 million of them shared. The data were produced by immunoSEQ multiplex PCR, yet TCRdb's version contains in-frame clones alone and is incomplete. D and trimming were read from the DNA, whereas the V and J calls and clone size are those reported in that table. This table holds roughly 220,000 clones. The clonotype comes from a girl under 10 years old in good health and CMV-seropositive. This sequence joins TRBV27 and TRBJ1-5; D not resolved. The material sequenced was PBMCs. DNA of the CDR3: TGTGCCAGCAGTAGCATCACGGGGATGAGCAATCAGCCCCAGCATTTT. Translated, it gives CASSSITGMSNQPQHF.